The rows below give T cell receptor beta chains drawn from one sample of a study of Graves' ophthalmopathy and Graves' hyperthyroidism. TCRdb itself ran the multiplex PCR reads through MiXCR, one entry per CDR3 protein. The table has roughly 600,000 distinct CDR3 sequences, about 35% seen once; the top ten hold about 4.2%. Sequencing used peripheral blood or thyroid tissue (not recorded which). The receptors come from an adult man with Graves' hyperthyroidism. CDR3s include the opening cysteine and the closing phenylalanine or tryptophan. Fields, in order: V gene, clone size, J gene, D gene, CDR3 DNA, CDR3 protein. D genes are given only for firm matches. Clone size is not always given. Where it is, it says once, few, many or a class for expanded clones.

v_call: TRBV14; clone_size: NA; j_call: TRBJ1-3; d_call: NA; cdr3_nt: TGTGCCAGCAGCCCCGTGATCTCTGGAAACACCATATATTTT; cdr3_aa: CASSPVISGNTIYF
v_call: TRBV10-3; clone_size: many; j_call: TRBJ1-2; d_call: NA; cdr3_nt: TGTGCCATCAGTGAGTCGTCGATGGATGGCTACACCTTC; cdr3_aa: CAISESSMDGYTF
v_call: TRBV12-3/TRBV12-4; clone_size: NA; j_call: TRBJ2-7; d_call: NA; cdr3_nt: TGTGCCAGCAGGGACAGTGACTACGAGCAGTACTTC; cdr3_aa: CASRDSDYEQYF
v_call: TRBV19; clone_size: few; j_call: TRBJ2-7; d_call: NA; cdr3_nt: TGTGCCAGTAGTATTTTTGGATACGAGCAGTACTTC; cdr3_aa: CASSIFGYEQYF
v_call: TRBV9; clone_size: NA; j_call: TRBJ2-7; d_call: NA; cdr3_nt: TGTGCCAGCAGCTCCACCGGGAGATCCGAGCAGTACTTC; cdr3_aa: CASSSTGRSEQYF
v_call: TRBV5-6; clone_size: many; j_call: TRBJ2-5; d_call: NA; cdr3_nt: TGTGCCAGCAGCCAGCGACTGAGAGGGGCAGGGTACCGAGAGACCCAGTACTTC; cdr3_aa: CASSQRLRGAGYRETQYF
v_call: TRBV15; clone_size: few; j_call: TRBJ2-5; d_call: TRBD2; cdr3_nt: TGTGCCACCAGCAGAGGGCTAGCGGGAGTCGAGACCCAGTACTTC; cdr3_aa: CATSRGLAGVETQYF
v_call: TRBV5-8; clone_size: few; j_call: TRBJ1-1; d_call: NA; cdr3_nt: TGTGCCAGCAGCTTGGGAAGACCGGGGAACACTGAAGCTTTCTTT; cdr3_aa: CASSLGRPGNTEAFF
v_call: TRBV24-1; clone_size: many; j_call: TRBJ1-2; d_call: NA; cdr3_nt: TGTGCCACCAGTGACAGCGGTAATAACTATGGCTACACCTTC; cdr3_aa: CATSDSGNNYGYTF
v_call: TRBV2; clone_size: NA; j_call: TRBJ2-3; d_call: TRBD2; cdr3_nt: TGTGCCAGCAGTGACCCCGCCAAACTAGCGGCCACAGATACGCAGTATTTT; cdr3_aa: CASSDPAKLAATDTQYF
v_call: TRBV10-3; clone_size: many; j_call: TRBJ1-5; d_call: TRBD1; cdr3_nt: TGTGCCACGATGGACAGGTTGGATCAGCCCCAGCATTTT; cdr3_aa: CATMDRLDQPQHF
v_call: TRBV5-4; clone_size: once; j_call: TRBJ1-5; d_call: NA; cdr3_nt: TGTGCCAGCAGCTTGGCCTTAGGGGGAGGGGAGACCCAGCATTTT; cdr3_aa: CASSLALGGGETQHF
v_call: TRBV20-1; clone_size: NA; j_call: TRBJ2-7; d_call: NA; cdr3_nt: TGCAGTGCTAGACCCTCCACCTACGAGCAGTACTTC; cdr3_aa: CSARPSTYEQYF
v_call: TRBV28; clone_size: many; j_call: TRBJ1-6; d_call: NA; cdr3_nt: TGTGCCAGCAGCGCCGGGCCCCTCCACTTT; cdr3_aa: CASSAGPLHF
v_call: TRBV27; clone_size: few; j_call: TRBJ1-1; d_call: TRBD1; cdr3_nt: TGTGCCAGCAGTTTCCAGACAGGGATGAGAACTGAAGCTTTCTTT; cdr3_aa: CASSFQTGMRTEAFF
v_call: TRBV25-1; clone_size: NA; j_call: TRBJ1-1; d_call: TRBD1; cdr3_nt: TGTGCCAGCAGTGGAGCCGGGACAGGGGACACTGAAGCTTTCTTT; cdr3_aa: CASSGAGTGDTEAFF
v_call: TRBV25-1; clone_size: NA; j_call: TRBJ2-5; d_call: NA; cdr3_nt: TGTGTCACCAGTGGTGGAGGGGGAGAGACCCAGTACTTC; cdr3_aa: CVTSGGGGETQYF
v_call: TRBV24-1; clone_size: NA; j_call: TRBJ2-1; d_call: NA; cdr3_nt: TGTGCCACCGCGGAAAGGTACAATGAGCAGTTCTTC; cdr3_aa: CATAERYNEQFF
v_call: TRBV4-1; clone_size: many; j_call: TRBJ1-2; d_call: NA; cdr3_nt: TGCGCCAGCAGCCAAGATCTGGGTACTATGCGCTACACCTTC; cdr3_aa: CASSQDLGTMRYTF
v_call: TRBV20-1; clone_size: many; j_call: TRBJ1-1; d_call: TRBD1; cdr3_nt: TGCAGTGCAAACAGGGGAGGAGGGGCTTTCTTT; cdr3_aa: CSANRGGGAFF
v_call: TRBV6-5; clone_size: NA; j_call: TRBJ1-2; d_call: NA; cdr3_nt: TGTGCCAGCATGACTACGGGCCTCCCTAACTATGGCTACACCTTC; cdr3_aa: CASMTTGLPNYGYTF
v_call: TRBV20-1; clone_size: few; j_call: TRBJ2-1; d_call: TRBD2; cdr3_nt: TGCAGTGCTAAACCCGGGACTAGCTCTATGGGGCAGTTCTTC; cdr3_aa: CSAKPGTSSMGQFF
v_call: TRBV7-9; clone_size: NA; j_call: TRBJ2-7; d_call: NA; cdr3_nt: TGTGCCAGCAGCTTGGGCGGCGGGTCCTGCGAGCAGTACTTC; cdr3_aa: CASSLGGGSCEQYF